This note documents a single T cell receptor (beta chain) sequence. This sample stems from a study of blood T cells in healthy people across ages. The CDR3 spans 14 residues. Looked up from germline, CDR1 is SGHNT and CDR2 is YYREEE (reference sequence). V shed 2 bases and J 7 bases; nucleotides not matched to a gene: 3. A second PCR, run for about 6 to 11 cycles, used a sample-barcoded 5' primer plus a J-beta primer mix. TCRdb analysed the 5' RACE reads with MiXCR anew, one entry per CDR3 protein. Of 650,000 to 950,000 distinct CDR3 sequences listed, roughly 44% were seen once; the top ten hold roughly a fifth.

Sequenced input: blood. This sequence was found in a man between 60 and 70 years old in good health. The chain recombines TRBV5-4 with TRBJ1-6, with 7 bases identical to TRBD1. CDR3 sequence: CASSFDRANSPLHF. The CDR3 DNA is TGTGCCAGCAGCTTTGACAGGGCCAATTCACCCCTCCACTTT.